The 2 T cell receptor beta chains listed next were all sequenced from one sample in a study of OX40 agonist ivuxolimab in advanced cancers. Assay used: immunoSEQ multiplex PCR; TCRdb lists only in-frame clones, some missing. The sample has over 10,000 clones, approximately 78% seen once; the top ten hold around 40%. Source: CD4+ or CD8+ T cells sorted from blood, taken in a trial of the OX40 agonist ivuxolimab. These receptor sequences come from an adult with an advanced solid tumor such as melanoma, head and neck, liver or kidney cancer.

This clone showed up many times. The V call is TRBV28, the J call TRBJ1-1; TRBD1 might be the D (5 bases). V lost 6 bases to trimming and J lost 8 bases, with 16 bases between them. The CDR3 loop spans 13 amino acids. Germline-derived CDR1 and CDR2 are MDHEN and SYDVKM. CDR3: CASSWTDRTEAFF. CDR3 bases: TGTGCCAGCAGCTGGACCGATAGGACAGAAGCTTTCTTT.

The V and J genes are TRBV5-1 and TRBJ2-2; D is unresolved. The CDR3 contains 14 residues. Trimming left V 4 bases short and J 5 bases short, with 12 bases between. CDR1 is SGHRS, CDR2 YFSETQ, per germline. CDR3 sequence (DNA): TGCGCCAGCAGCCTGGTACTCGATACCGGGGAGCTGTTTTTT. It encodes CASSLVLDTGELFF.